This TCR beta chain was sequenced for a study of T cells in tumors after PD-1 blockade. Sequencing was performed with immunoSEQ multiplex PCR; in TCRdb, only in-frame clones are kept and a portion is missing. This table holds more than 45,000 clones, more than 60% found once. Germline V gene data show CDR1 as LGHDT and CDR2 as YNNKEL (reference sequence). V was shortened by 3 bases and J by 10 bases, with 14 bases between the two germline ends. The CDR3 has 13 amino acids. The J gene is TRBJ2-3, the V gene TRBV3-1 (or the pseudogene TRBV3-2), with D perhaps assigned TRBD1 or TRBD2 (5 bases each). Sequences were derived from PBMCs, sampled before anti-PD-1 therapy. The source is a human donor with advanced basal cell or squamous cell carcinoma (not recorded which). For the CDR3, the DNA is TGTGCCAGCAGCCAGGGGGTGTATGCTGCGCAGTATTTT. Protein product: CASSQGVYAAQYF.